Reported below is one T cell receptor beta chain. Antigen: not known. The CDR3 has 12 residues. V was pared by 8 bases and J by 4 bases, with 4 bases of the junction left unmatched. Germline CDR1 MGHDK, CDR2 SYGVNS. Sequenced by immunoSEQ multiplex PCR; TCRdb stores in-frame clones only, minus some. The sample consists of about 1 million clones, approximately 68% of them appearing once. This sample was taken from a study of shared clonotypes between healthy human individuals. Background on the study: Donors had three CD4 naive, three CD4 memory, two CD8 naive and one CD8 memory plate apiece.

Regarding the study as a whole: Non-shared clonotypes showed lower generation probabilities than clonotypes common to all four donors.

This sequence originates from a man younger than 30 in good health. The V call is TRBV25-1, the J call TRBJ2-7; 8 bases match TRBD2. The sample was memory CD4+ T cells sorted from blood. Subset specified: CD45RA-negative fraction. CDR3 protein: CASGGGRYEQYF. CDR3 DNA: TGTGCCAGCGGGGGCGGGAGGTACGAGCAGTACTTC.